Below are 9 T cell receptor beta chains sequenced from a single sample in a study of blood T cell repertoires in COVID-19. Method: immunoSEQ multiplex PCR; TCRdb's copy keeps in-frame clones and lacks some. Among about 260,000 clones listed, 88% were seen once. Sequences were obtained from peripheral blood. Receptor source: a man between 60 and 75 years old who had recovered from COVID-19.

The genes are TRBV5-1 and TRBJ2-3; weak D call: TRBD2 (5 bases). The CDR3 sequence is 14 residues long. V was cut by 3 bases and J by 3 bases, with 11 bases left in between. Looked up from germline, CDR1 is SGHRS and CDR2 is YFSETQ. DNA of the CDR3: TGCGCCAGCAGCTCGGACTGGGGAACAGATACGCAGTATTTT. This translates into CASSSDWGTDTQYF. The entire variable domain, with the rest obtained from reference TRBV5-1 and TRBJ2-3, is as follows: KAGVTQTPRYLIKTRGQQVTLSCSPISGHRSVSWYQQTPGQGLQFLFEYFSETQRNKGNFPGRFSGRQFSNSRSEMNVSTLELGDSALYLCASSSDWGTDTQYFGPGTRLTVL.

The genes are TRBV5-8 and TRBJ2-3; 14 nucleotides agree with TRBD2. Germline loops: CDR1 SGHTS, CDR2 YDEGEE. This CDR3 region has 17 residues. The junction had 5 bases not matched to a gene; V was cut back by 4 bases and J by 1 base. The CDR3 DNA follows: TGTGCCAGCAGCGTGGGACTAGCGGGGGACGGCACAGATACGCAGTATTTT. It translates to CASSVGLAGDGTDTQYF.

The chain combines TRBV7-9 with TRBJ1-5; 7 nucleotides line up with TRBD1. This CDR3 region has 19 residues. The germline CDR1 and CDR2 sequences are SEHNR and FQNEAQ (reference sequence). V lost 1 base and J lost 0; bases outside the gene matches: 12. The CDR3 DNA reads as TGTGCCAGCAGCTTAGAGCTCGCTGGGACAGAACATAGCAATCAGCCCCAGCATTTT. Encoded protein: CASSLELAGTEHSNQPQHF. The full variable domain, its missing parts supplied by reference TRBV7-9 and TRBJ1-5, is DTGVSQNPRHKITKRGQNVTFRCDPISEHNRLYWYRQTLGQGPEFLTYFQNEAQLEKSRLLSDRFSAERPKGSFSTLEIQRTEQGDSAMYLCASSLELAGTEHSNQPQHFGDGTRLSIL.

The chain is built from TRBV9 and TRBJ2-6, with a weak D call TRBD2 (6 bases). The CDR3 has 16 residues. Germline V gives CDR1 SGDLS, CDR2 YYNGEE. Trimming left V 0 bases short and J 3 bases short, with 10 bases between. The CDR3: CASSVAAGSGANVLTF. The CDR3 nucleotides read TGTGCCAGCAGCGTAGCCGCGGGGAGTGGGGCCAACGTCCTGACTTTC.

V gene TRBV19 combines with J gene TRBJ2-5; D perhaps matches TRBD2 (6 bases). The CDR3 has 15 residues. Germline-derived CDR1 and CDR2 are LNHDA and SQIVND (reference sequence). Trimming took off 8 bases at V and 1 base at J, with 17 bases between the two ends. CDR3 region: CASQPGEATQETQYF. DNA for the CDR3: TGTGCCAGTCAACCGGGAGAGGCAACCCAAGAGACCCAGTACTTC. Looking up the rest from reference TRBV19 and TRBJ2-5 gives the full variable domain: DGGITQSPKYLFRKEGQNVTLSCEQNLNHDAMYWYRQDPGQGLRLIYYSQIVNDFQKGDIAEGYSVSREKKESFPLTVTSAQKNPTAFYLCASQPGEATQETQYFGPGTRLLVL.

This clone has a handful of counts. V usage is TRBV7-6 and J usage is TRBJ2-5; 7 bases are a match to TRBD1. Germline CDR1 SGHVS, CDR2 FNYEAQ. Losses at the gene ends were 6 bases for V and 1 base for J; bases not matched to a gene: 11. This CDR3 is built from 16 residues. CDR3 amino acids: CASSFGDRVPQETQYF. Here the CDR3 DNA reads TGTGCCAGCAGTTTTGGAGACAGGGTGCCCCAAGAGACCCAGTACTTC.

The chain is built from TRBV5-1 and TRBJ2-2; D may be TRBD1 (6 bases). V was trimmed by 3 bases and J by 0 bases, leaving 15 bases between them. CDR3 length: 17 residues. Per germline, CDR1 SGHRS and CDR2 YFSETQ. CDR3 residues: CASSSAPTGANTGELFF. In nucleotides, the CDR3 is TGCGCCAGCAGCTCCGCCCCGACAGGAGCGAACACCGGGGAGCTGTTTTTT.

This chain connects TRBV5-1 to TRBJ2-3; 7 bases agree with TRBD1. V dropped 2 bases and J dropped 1; count of bases not matched to a gene: 4. CDR1 and CDR2 from the germline V gene are SGHRS and YFSETQ. The CDR3 runs to 15 residues. The CDR3 nucleotides are TGCGCCAGCAGCTTCGGACAGGTTCGCACAGATACGCAGTATTTT. This codes for CASSFGQVRTDTQYF.

The chain has TRBV5-1 and TRBJ1-5, with D possibly being TRBD1 (6 bases). Germline V CDR1 and CDR2: SGHRS, YFSETQ. This CDR3 has 15 amino acids. Trimming left V 1 base short and J 0 bases short, with 8 bases between. This CDR3 is CASSLTGSSNQPQHF. The CDR3 DNA follows: TGCGCCAGCAGCTTGACAGGGTCTAGCAATCAGCCCCAGCATTTT. Based on the CDR3 plus reference TRBV5-1 and TRBJ1-5, the full variable domain is KAGVTQTPRYLIKTRGQQVTLSCSPISGHRSVSWYQQTPGQGLQFLFEYFSETQRNKGNFPGRFSGRQFSNSRSEMNVSTLELGDSALYLCASSLTGSSNQPQHFGDGTRLSIL.